This entry describes one TCR beta chain. The data were obtained in a study of blood T cell repertoires in COVID-19. About the study: The origin of the acute and convalescent COVID-19 samples was the United States, Italy and Spain. From T cells, B-cell-depleted T cells, or PBMCs came the material, which was cDNA or gDNA.

Under the authors' procedure: Reference gene primer amplification gave estimated nucleated cell counts. The table came from immunoSEQ multiplex PCR; TCRdb's copy has only in-frame clones and leaves some out. V, J and clone size are taken as reported in that table, and D and trimming were inferred from the DNA itself. Of 300,000 to 400,000 clones listed, roughly 89% are singletons. After removal of 4 bases from V and 4 bases from J, the junction contained 8 bases not matched to a gene. The CDR3 is made up of 15 amino acids. Germline V CDR1 and CDR2: SGHTS, YDEGEE. The V call is TRBV5-8, the J call TRBJ1-3; TRBD1 agrees at 7 bases. The sequence was collected from a man aged 25-45 years with COVID-19, enrolled during active disease. The sample consisted of peripheral blood. In DNA form, the CDR3 reads TGTGCCAGCAGCCGATTGACAGGGTCGGGAAACACCATATATTTT. Protein sequence: CASSRLTGSGNTIYF.